Here is one TCR beta chain with its context. No antigen is known for it. The data derive from a study of cytomegalovirus exposure and HLA in healthy donors. Broader study findings: Most TCRs appeared rarely, but some public TCRs recurred in many donors.

Here immunoSEQ multiplex PCR was the method, and the copy in TCRdb shows in-frame clones only, minus some. The repertoire holds some 86,000 clones, with 90% to 95% as singletons. The germline V gene encodes CDR1 SGHTA and CDR2 FQGNSA. The V end lost 2 bases, the J end lost 2 bases, and 10 bases lay between the germline ends. There are 15 residues in the CDR3. V is TRBV7-2 and J is TRBJ1-5; the D is unclear. The source of this sequence is a woman in her 30s in good health and CMV-seronegative. What was sequenced was PBMCs. The CDR3 reads CASSLRYGGNQPQHF. DNA of the CDR3: TGTGCCAGCAGCTTACGATACGGGGGCAATCAGCCCCAGCATTTT.